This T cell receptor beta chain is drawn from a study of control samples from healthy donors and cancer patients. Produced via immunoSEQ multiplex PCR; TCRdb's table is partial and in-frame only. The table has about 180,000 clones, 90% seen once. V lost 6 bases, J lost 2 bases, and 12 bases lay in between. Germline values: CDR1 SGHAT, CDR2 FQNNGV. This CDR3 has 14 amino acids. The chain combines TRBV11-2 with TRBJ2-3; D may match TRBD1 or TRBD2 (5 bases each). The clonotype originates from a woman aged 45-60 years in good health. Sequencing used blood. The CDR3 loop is CASRKTGTTDTQYF. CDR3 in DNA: TGTGCCAGCAGAAAAACCGGGACCACAGATACGCAGTATTTT.